Following are 13 T cell receptor beta chains from one sample sequenced in a study of human versus mouse CDR3 diversity and MHC coevolution. Assay: immunoSEQ multiplex PCR; the TCRdb copy retains only in-frame clones and omits some. The sample lists 80,000 or so clones; 80% to 95% were seen once. The material sequenced was naive CD4+ T cells from blood. The subset was: CD45RO-negative CD62L-positive naive CD4 T cells. Every receptor here comes from a person between 25 and 69 years old in good health.

The J gene is TRBJ2-7, the V gene TRBV7-7, with TRBD1 as a possible D gene (6 bases). The CDR3 spans 15 residues. Germline CDR1 SSHAT, CDR2 FNYEAQ (reference sequence). Trimming took 3 bases from V and 1 from J, leaving 13 bases between them. In DNA, the CDR3 is TGTGCCAGCAGCTTCCGGGACACCCCTTCCTACGAGCAGTACTTC. Protein product: CASSFRDTPSYEQYF.

The V and J genes are TRBV7-9 and TRBJ1-1; possibly TRBD1 for D (6 bases). Germline values: CDR1 SEHNR, CDR2 FQNEAQ (reference sequence). The V end was cut by 3 bases, the J end by 2 bases, with 10 bases between. The CDR3 extends over 14 amino acids. The CDR3 DNA reads TGTGCCAGCAGCTTGTCGACAGGAAACACTGAAGCTTTCTTT. Translating gives CASSLSTGNTEAFF.

The chain couples TRBV19 to TRBJ1-2; weak D call: TRBD1 (5 bases). Trimming removed 0 bases from V and 4 bases from J, with 6 bases in between. The CDR3 consists of 13 residues. Germline V gives CDR1 LNHDA, CDR2 SQIVND (reference sequence). In nucleotides, the CDR3 is TGTGCCAGTAGTATAGAGCAGGGCTATGGCTACACCTTC. This translates into CASSIEQGYGYTF.

The V call is TRBV19, the J call TRBJ2-7, with 7 bases fitting TRBD1. The CDR3 totals 12 residues. The germline V gene has CDR1 LNHDA and CDR2 SQIVND (reference sequence). The ends lost 10 bases at V and 0 bases at J; junction bases unmatched: 3. The CDR3 spells CATGQSSYEQYF. The CDR3 DNA reads TGTGCCACGGGACAGAGCTCCTACGAGCAGTACTTC.

This clone was picked up one time. At one of its ends the junction is not consistent with the germline gene, which may arise from a read error. The chain recombines TRBV5-8 with TRBJ1-5; TRBD1 aligns across 9 bases. The germline gives CDR1 SGHTS, CDR2 YDEGEE. CDR3 length: 14 amino acids. The CDR3 nucleotides are TGTGCCAGCAGCCGAGGGACAGGGAATCAGCCCCGGCATTTT. Translating it yields CASSRGTGNQPRHF.

This chain's CDR3 is CSVRGQGAAGEQFF. The CDR3 DNA reads TGCAGCGTCCGGGGACAGGGGGCGGCTGGTGAGCAGTTCTTC. The gene calls are TRBV29-1 and TRBJ2-1, with 12 bases identical to TRBD1. J lost 9 bases, V lost 6 bases, and 9 bases had no gene match. CDR1 is SQVTM, CDR2 ANQGSEA, per germline. This CDR3 has 14 residues.

This chain uses TRBV5-1 with TRBJ2-1, with a tentative D call TRBD2 (7 bases). Trimming took 5 bases from V and 12 from J, leaving 21 bases between them. The CDR3 loop spans 14 amino acids. Germline CDR1 reads SGHRS; CDR2 reads YFSETQ. The CDR3 coding sequence is TGCGCCAGCAGTCCCCCGGAGGGGGGGATGGGGCAGTTCTTC. Translating gives CASSPPEGGMGQFF.

In this sample, this clone turned up once. The V call is TRBV5-6, the J call TRBJ1-2; D gene ambiguous. Between the trimmed V and J ends, which lost 0 bases and 1 base, there was a span of 7 bases. The CDR3 extends over 14 amino acids. In germline, CDR1 is SGHDT, CDR2 YYEEEE. The CDR3 DNA is TGTGCCAGCAGCTTGGAGGCGGGTAACTATGGCTACACCTTC. Translation: CASSLEAGNYGYTF.

The V call is TRBV5-4, the J call TRBJ2-7; 8 nucleotides agree with TRBD2. Per germline, CDR1 SGHNT and CDR2 YYREEE (reference sequence). The V gene end was trimmed by 4 bases and the J gene end by 6 bases; junction bases not matched to a gene: 15. The CDR3 is made up of 16 amino acids. CDR3 DNA: TGTGCCAGCAGCCCACAGAGGAGCGGGAGTTCGGGCGAGCAGTACTTC. Protein product: CASSPQRSGSSGEQYF.

V usage is TRBV28 and J usage is TRBJ2-5; D is unclear. The J call may not be correct, given that the DNA end is closer to TRBJ2-7. Germline CDR1 reads MDHEN; CDR2 reads SYDVKM. The CDR3 covers 14 residues. The CDR3 DNA follows: TGTGCCAGCAGTCCCCCCGACTTAGCCTACGAGCAGTACTTC. It is translated as CASSPPDLAYEQYF.

The V call is TRBV14, the J call TRBJ1-2; D gene ambiguous. Trimming cost V 5 bases and J 2 bases, with 6 bases left between them. From germline, CDR1 is SGHDN and CDR2 FVKESK. This CDR3 has 12 residues. This CDR3 is CASSETNYGYTF. The CDR3 region has the DNA TGTGCCAGCAGCGAGACAAACTATGGCTACACCTTC.

V usage is TRBV7-2 and J usage is TRBJ1-1, with D tentatively TRBD1 (6 bases). Germline CDR1 is SGHTA and CDR2 is FQGNSA. CDR3 size: 16 residues. V lost 1 base, J lost 4 bases, and 16 bases lay in between. The CDR3 nucleotides read TGTGCCAGCAGCTTAGACAGGGTTGGATTCGGCACTGAAGCTTTCTTT. Encoded protein: CASSLDRVGFGTEAFF.

The gene calls are TRBV6-1 and TRBJ2-5; 7 bases are shared with TRBD2. The CDR3 is 15 residues long. Germline V gene sequence: CDR1 MNHNS, CDR2 SASEGT. J gave up 2 bases and V 7 bases, and 10 bases lay outside the gene matches. The CDR3 region is CASTPSSGQQETQYF. For the CDR3, the DNA is TGTGCCAGCACCCCCTCTAGCGGACAACAAGAGACCCAGTACTTC.